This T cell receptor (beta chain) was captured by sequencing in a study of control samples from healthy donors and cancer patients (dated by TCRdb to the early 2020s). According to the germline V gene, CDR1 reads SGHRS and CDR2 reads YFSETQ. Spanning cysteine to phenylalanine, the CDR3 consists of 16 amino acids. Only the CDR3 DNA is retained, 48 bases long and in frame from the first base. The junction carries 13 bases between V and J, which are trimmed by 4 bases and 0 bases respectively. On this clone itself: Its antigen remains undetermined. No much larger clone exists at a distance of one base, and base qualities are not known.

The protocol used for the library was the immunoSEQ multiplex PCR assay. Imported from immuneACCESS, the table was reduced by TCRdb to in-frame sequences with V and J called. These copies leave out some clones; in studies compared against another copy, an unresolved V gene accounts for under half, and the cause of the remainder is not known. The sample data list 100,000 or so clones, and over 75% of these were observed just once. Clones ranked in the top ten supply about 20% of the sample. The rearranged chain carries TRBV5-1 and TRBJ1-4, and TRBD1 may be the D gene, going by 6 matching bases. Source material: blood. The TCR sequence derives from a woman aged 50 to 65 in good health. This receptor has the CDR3 CASSVGHIATNEKLFF. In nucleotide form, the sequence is TGCGCCAGCAGCGTGGGACACATTGCAACTAATGAAAAACTGTTTTTT.